The 23 T cell receptor beta chains presented below share a single source sample, sequenced in a study of cytomegalovirus exposure and HLA in healthy donors. PCR was performed using 60 Vbeta and 13 Jbeta primers. TCRdb keeps only in-frame clones here, not all; method: immunoSEQ multiplex PCR. The table records 95,000 to 110,000 clones, more than 70% of them present only once. The sequencing input was PBMCs. All receptors derive from a man aged 18 to 29 in good health and CMV-seronegative.

The chain employs TRBV7-2 and TRBJ2-6, with D possibly TRBD2 on 5 matching bases. In germline, CDR1 is SGHTA, CDR2 FQGNSA. The CDR3 is 13 amino acids. V was clipped by 5 bases and J by 6 bases, with 8 bases between them. The CDR3 DNA reads TGTGCCAGCAGCCCAGCGGTGGCCAACGTCCTGACTTTC. Translating it yields CASSPAVANVLTF. The full variable domain, in which reference TRBV7-2 and TRBJ2-6 provide the parts outside the CDR3, is GAGVSQSPSNKVTEKGKDVELRCDPISGHTALYWYRQSLGQGLEFLIYFQGNSAPDKSGLPSDRFSAERTGGSVSTLTIQRTQQEDSAVYLCASSPAVANVLTFGAGSRLTVL.

This clone was observed many times. V gene TRBV6-5 combines with J gene TRBJ2-2; 7 bases line up with TRBD1. Germline CDR1 MNHEY, CDR2 SVGAGI. The length of the CDR3 is 14 residues. V lost 6 bases to trimming and J lost 3 bases; unmatched junction nucleotides: 4. CDR3 protein: CASRQGLDTGELFF. CDR3 nucleotide sequence: TGTGCCAGCAGACAGGGGTTGGACACCGGGGAGCTGTTTTTT.

This chain links TRBV11-3 with TRBJ2-1, with D perhaps TRBD2 (6 bases). V was shortened by 1 base and J by 3 bases, with 7 bases between the two germline ends. The CDR3 is 14 amino acids. Germline CDR1 is SGHNT and CDR2 is YENEEA. The CDR3 is CASSLGGDYNEQFF. The CDR3 DNA sequence: TGTGCCAGCAGCTTAGGCGGGGACTACAATGAGCAGTTCTTC.

This CDR3 reads CASRLVGTVPQETQYF. The CDR3 coding sequence is TGCGCCAGCAGGTTAGTCGGGACAGTCCCTCAAGAGACCCAGTACTTC. The rearrangement joins TRBV5-1 to TRBJ2-5; 7 nucleotides line up with TRBD1. The CDR3 has 16 residues. Trimming cost V 5 bases and J 2 bases; bases outside gene matches: 12. Germline values: CDR1 SGHRS, CDR2 YFSETQ.

V usage is TRBV4-2 and J usage is TRBJ2-1; TRBD1 might be the D (6 bases). The CDR3 extends over 17 amino acids. Germline CDR1 and CDR2: LGHNA and YNFKEQ. V gave up 4 bases and J gave up 8 bases, with 24 bases separating them. The CDR3 is CASSPPPQWGRVDEQFF. For the CDR3, the DNA is TGTGCCAGCAGCCCTCCCCCACAGTGGGGGCGCGTTGATGAGCAGTTCTTC.

V and J are TRBV4-2 and TRBJ1-1; D possibly corresponds to TRBD1 (5 bases). This CDR3 spans 17 amino acids. V was shortened by 0 bases and J by 1 base, with 15 bases between the two germline ends. Germline V gene data show CDR1 as LGHNA and CDR2 as YNFKEQ. The CDR3, as DNA: TGTGCCAGCAGCCAAGAGATGGCTGCGACAGCGAACACTGAAGCTTTCTTT. Protein sequence: CASSQEMAATANTEAFF.

The chain combines TRBV19 with TRBJ2-7, with 9 nucleotides matching TRBD1. This CDR3 contains 16 residues. The germline V gene encodes CDR1 LNHDA and CDR2 SQIVND (reference sequence). V gave up 5 bases and J gave up 2 bases; unmatched junction bases: 10. The CDR3 here is CASSASGTGPTYEQYF. CDR3 DNA sequence: TGTGCCAGTAGTGCATCCGGGACAGGGCCAACCTACGAGCAGTACTTC.

This chain uses TRBV7-3 with TRBJ1-4; TRBD1 might be the D (5 bases). Deletions cut 5 bases from V and 11 bases from J, with 15 bases between. This CDR3 region has 13 residues. Germline CDR1 and CDR2: SGHTA and FQGTGA. CDR3 residues: CASSRTTGEKLFF. The CDR3 coding sequence is TGTGCCAGCAGCCGAACGACGGGGGAGAAACTGTTTTTT.

This rearrangement joins TRBV7-9 to TRBJ2-7; 9 bases agree with TRBD1. This CDR3 has 13 residues. Germline V gives CDR1 SEHNR, CDR2 FQNEAQ (reference sequence). The trim removed 8 bases at V and 5 bases at J, leaving 7 bases unmatched. For the CDR3, the DNA is TGTGCCAGCCGGGGGGACAGGGCGGACGAGCAGTACTTC. It codes for CASRGDRADEQYF. The full variable domain, completed using reference TRBV7-9 and TRBJ2-7, is DTGVSQNPRHKITKRGQNVTFRCDPISEHNRLYWYRQTLGQGPEFLTYFQNEAQLEKSRLLSDRFSAERPKGSFSTLEIQRTEQGDSAMYLCASRGDRADEQYFGPGTRLTVT.

The chain is built from TRBV25-1 and TRBJ1-2; TRBD1 might be the D (5 bases). Trimming shortened V by 4 bases and J by 6 bases, and 18 bases separated the two germline ends. This CDR3 contains 15 residues. Germline lookup yields CDR1 MGHDK and CDR2 SYGVNS. The chain's CDR3 is CASSGRPPDTDGYTF. The CDR3 coding sequence is TGTGCCAGCAGTGGCCGCCCTCCGGACACGGATGGCTACACCTTC.

V gene TRBV6-5 combines with J gene TRBJ1-1, with D maybe TRBD1 (6 bases). In germline, CDR1 is MNHEY, CDR2 SVGAGI. This CDR3 region has 13 residues. Trimming took 4 bases from V and 3 from J, leaving 9 bases between them. The CDR3 loop is CASSSHRDTEAFF. DNA for the CDR3: TGTGCCAGCAGTTCGCACAGGGACACTGAAGCTTTCTTT.

Only one count was recorded for this clone. The V gene is TRBV25-1, the J gene TRBJ2-2; 8 bases line up with TRBD2. Germline assignment: CDR1 MGHDK and CDR2 SYGVNS. The CDR3 is 12 amino acids. Trimming at V came to 6 bases and at J to 8 bases, leaving 2 bases not matched to a gene. The CDR3 DNA reads TGTGCCAGCAGCCGGGGGGGTGGGGAGCTGTTTTTT. Translated, it gives CASSRGGGELFF.

The chain uses TRBV4-3 and TRBJ1-6; no clear D. The CDR3 runs to 16 residues. The V gene's germline CDR1 is LGHNA and CDR2 YSLEER. The germline V and J ends were trimmed by 0 bases and 3 bases, with 9 bases remaining between them. CDR3 sequence: CASSQDQRYYNSPLHF. In nucleotides, the CDR3 is TGCGCCAGCAGCCAAGATCAGCGGTACTATAATTCACCCCTCCACTTT.

The rearrangement joins TRBV11-2 to TRBJ2-5, with 8 bases lining up with TRBD1. V was clipped by 5 bases and J by 2 bases; unmatched bases: 10. The CDR3 has 16 residues. Germline CDR1 SGHAT, CDR2 FQNNGV. CDR3 coding DNA: TGTGCCAGCAGCATCAGGACAGGGCGGTTACAAGAGACCCAGTACTTC. Amino acid sequence: CASSIRTGRLQETQYF.

This CDR3 is CASSVAGGMNTEAFF. In DNA, the CDR3 is TGTGCCAGCAGCGTCGCGGGCGGGATGAACACTGAAGCTTTCTTT. The chain couples TRBV9 to TRBJ1-1; no clear D. CDR1 and CDR2 from the germline V gene are SGDLS and YYNGEE. V dropped 2 bases and J dropped 0 bases, with 11 bases sitting between them. This CDR3 has 15 residues. The full variable domain, in which reference TRBV9 and TRBJ1-1 provide the parts outside the CDR3, is DSGVTQTPKHLITATGQRVTLRCSPRSGDLSVYWYQQSLDQGLQFLIQYYNGEERAKGNILERFSAQQFPDLHSELNLSSLELGDSALYFCASSVAGGMNTEAFFGQGTRLTVV.

The chain has TRBV7-6 and TRBJ2-7; 7 bases line up with TRBD2. This CDR3 is 15 amino acids long. V dropped 8 bases and J dropped 2; count of bases not matched to a gene: 12. Looked up from germline, CDR1 is SGHVS and CDR2 is FNYEAQ. The CDR3 loop reads CASSLGGRGTYEQYF. CDR3 coding DNA: TGTGCCAGCTCGCTGGGAGGGCGGGGGACCTACGAGCAGTACTTC.

V and J are TRBV5-6 and TRBJ2-7, with D unclear. V was shortened by 6 bases and J by 0 bases, with 16 bases between the two germline ends. Germline CDR1 SGHDT, CDR2 YYEEEE. The length of the CDR3 is 15 residues. CDR3 amino acids: CASTPALGSSYEQYF. CDR3 in DNA: TGTGCCAGCACCCCCGCCCTGGGCAGCTCCTACGAGCAGTACTTC.

This clone has a single count. V is TRBV7-2 and J is TRBJ2-7, with 7 nucleotides matching TRBD1. Germline CDR1 SGHTA, CDR2 FQGNSA. There are 14 residues in the CDR3. Trimming took 5 bases from V and 3 from J; bases not matched to a gene: 7. CDR3 nucleotides: TGTGCCAGCAGCCGCCGGGGACAGAGCTACGAGCAGTACTTC. This codes for CASSRRGQSYEQYF.

The chain has TRBV10-3 and TRBJ1-5, with a tentative D call TRBD1 (5 bases). The CDR3 sequence is 13 residues long. V lost 6 bases and J 4 bases, leaving 10 bases between the germline ends. CDR1 is ENHRY and CDR2 is SYGVKD in the germline V gene. CDR3 in DNA: TGTGCCATCAGGGACATTGGGAATCAGCCCCAGCATTTT. This encodes CAIRDIGNQPQHF.

This chain joins TRBV15 and TRBJ2-1; D is possibly TRBD2 (6 bases). The V gene's germline CDR1 is LNHNV and CDR2 YYDKDF (reference sequence). Deletions cut 8 bases from V and 0 bases from J, with 11 bases between. The CDR3 length is 14 residues. The CDR3 sequence is CATAEGPSYNEQFF. DNA for the CDR3: TGTGCCACCGCGGAGGGGCCCTCCTACAATGAGCAGTTCTTC. Complete variable domain (other parts from reference TRBV15 and TRBJ2-1): DAMVIQNPRYQVTQFGKPVTLSCSQTLNHNVMYWYQQKSSQAPKLLFHYYDKDFNNEADTPDNFQSRRPNTSFCFLDIRSPGLGDTAMYLCATAEGPSYNEQFFGPGTRLTVL.

The J gene is TRBJ1-4, the V gene TRBV5-1, with D hard to call. V dropped 0 bases and J dropped 5 bases, with 5 bases sitting between them. The CDR3 covers 13 residues. CDR1 and CDR2 (germline): SGHRS, YFSETQ. In DNA form, the CDR3 reads TGCGCCAGCAGCTTGGCGGGGAATGAAAAACTGTTTTTT. Translated: CASSLAGNEKLFF.

This clone was detected only a few times. The rearrangement links TRBV9 to TRBJ2-5, with TRBD1 identical over 8 bases. Trimming took 0 bases from V and 2 from J; bases not matched to a gene: 9. Germline CDR1 SGDLS, CDR2 YYNGEE. The CDR3 length is 17 residues. CDR3 loop: CASSVASGGAGQETQYF. The CDR3, as DNA: TGTGCCAGCAGCGTAGCCTCAGGGGGCGCGGGGCAAGAGACCCAGTACTTC. The entire variable domain, with the rest obtained from reference TRBV9 and TRBJ2-5, is as follows: DSGVTQTPKHLITATGQRVTLRCSPRSGDLSVYWYQQSLDQGLQFLIQYYNGEERAKGNILERFSAQQFPDLHSELNLSSLELGDSALYFCASSVASGGAGQETQYFGPGTRLLVL.

This chain links TRBV5-1 with TRBJ1-3; D ambiguous. The V end was cut by 4 bases, the J end by 0 bases, with 5 bases between. Germline CDR1 SGHRS, CDR2 YFSETQ. This CDR3 contains 13 residues. The CDR3: CASSLSSGNTIYF. Written as DNA, the CDR3 is TGCGCCAGCAGCCTGAGCTCTGGAAACACCATATATTTT.